A single sample gave rise to the 32 T cell receptor beta chains below, sequenced in a study of blood T cells in healthy people across ages. Using a J-beta primer mix together with a sample-barcoded 5' primer, a second PCR was run for roughly 7 to 12 cycles. In TCRdb, the 5' RACE reads were re-called with MiXCR into one record per CDR3 protein. The table lists 1.5 million to 2 million distinct CDR3 sequences, 49% of them singletons. Sequenced sample: blood. Receptor source: a woman aged 40 to 50 in good health.

As to this clonotype: A clone one base away is much larger, so this may be a read error. The V gene is TRBV4-3, the J gene TRBJ2-5; TRBD2 is a possible D gene (6 bases). Germline V CDR1 and CDR2: LGHNA, YSLEER. V was trimmed by 7 bases and J by 1 base, leaving 13 bases between them. The CDR3 sequence is 14 residues long. The CDR3 bases are TGCGCCAGCATCCCCCTAGCGACCCAAGAGACCCAGTACTTC. The encoded protein is CASIPLATQETQYF.

The chain combines TRBV7-9 with TRBJ2-1; 10 bases are a match to TRBD1. Germline V gene data show CDR1 as SEHNR and CDR2 as FQNEAQ (reference sequence). This CDR3 has 15 residues. J was trimmed by 5 bases and V by 5 bases; bases with no gene match: 6. The CDR3 loop reads CASSPRDRGNNEQFF. CDR3 DNA sequence: TGTGCCAGCAGCCCTCGGGACAGGGGTAACAATGAGCAGTTCTTC.

This clonotype was seen only a few times. The chain is built from TRBV20-1 and TRBJ2-5; no definite D call. Trimming took off 0 bases at V and 4 bases at J, with 12 bases between the two ends. Per the germline V gene, CDR1 is DFQATT and CDR2 is SNEGSKA (reference sequence). The CDR3 sequence is 14 residues long. CDR3 region: CSAREWLVGETQYF. In DNA form, the CDR3 reads TGCAGTGCTAGAGAGTGGCTAGTCGGAGAGACCCAGTACTTC.

This sequence joins TRBV7-2 and TRBJ1-2; TRBD1 matches 9 bases. In germline, CDR1 is SGHTA, CDR2 FQGNSA. This CDR3 is built from 16 residues. The J segment lost 4 bases and the V segment lost 5 bases, leaving 11 bases of the junction unmatched. This chain's CDR3 is CASSLAPGQGGYGYTF. CDR3 in DNA: TGTGCCAGCAGCCTCGCCCCGGGACAGGGCGGCTATGGCTACACCTTC. The whole variable domain, remainder taken from reference TRBV7-2 and TRBJ1-2, is GAGVSQSPSNKVTEKGKDVELRCDPISGHTALYWYRQSLGQGLEFLIYFQGNSAPDKSGLPSDRFSAERTGGSVSTLTIQRTQQEDSAVYLCASSLAPGQGGYGYTFGSGTRLTVV.

This clonotype came up a few times. This rearrangement joins TRBV7-2 to TRBJ2-5, with D perhaps TRBD1 (5 bases). Germline CDR1 SGHTA, CDR2 FQGNSA. The V end lost 4 bases, the J end lost 1 base, and 19 bases lay between the germline ends. The CDR3 sequence is 17 residues long. In DNA, the CDR3 is TGTGCCAGCAGCTCCGCTAGGGGTCAAAGTCGCCAAGAGACCCAGTACTTC. The encoded protein is CASSSARGQSRQETQYF.

This clonotype was counted at least ten times. J is TRBJ2-1 and V is TRBV6-6; D ambiguous. Germline CDR1 reads MNHNY; CDR2 reads SVGAGI (reference sequence). Trimming shortened V by 6 bases and J by 9 bases, and 9 bases separated the two germline ends. The CDR3 contains 11 residues. The CDR3 region has the DNA TGTGCCAGCAGCGGGTGGGGTGAGCAGTTCTTC. Protein: CASSGWGEQFF.

In nucleotides, the CDR3 is TGTGCCAGCAGCTCACAACAGGGGTACTACGAGCAGTACTTC. Amino acid sequence: CASSSQQGYYEQYF. This chain uses TRBV7-2 with TRBJ2-7, with 7 nucleotides matching TRBD1. V was pared by 4 bases and J by 3 bases, with 6 bases of the junction left unmatched. Germline CDR1 is SGHTA and CDR2 is FQGNSA. This CDR3 has 14 amino acids. Drawing the rest from reference TRBV7-2 and TRBJ2-7, the complete variable domain is GAGVSQSPSNKVTEKGKDVELRCDPISGHTALYWYRQSLGQGLEFLIYFQGNSAPDKSGLPSDRFSAERTGGSVSTLTIQRTQQEDSAVYLCASSSQQGYYEQYFGPGTRLTVT.

The chain combines TRBV18 with TRBJ2-3; 8 nucleotides agree with TRBD2. The junction had 8 bases not matched to a gene; V was cut back by 4 bases and J by 2 bases. Germline lookup yields CDR1 KGHSH and CDR2 LQKENI. This CDR3 spans 16 amino acids. The CDR3 DNA follows: TGTGCCAGCTCACGCGCGGGGGGACCAAACACAGATACGCAGTATTTT. Its protein product is CASSRAGGPNTDTQYF.

As DNA, the CDR3 is TGTGCCAGCAGCGCGAGGGACAGGGGGAACACTGAAGCTTTCTTT. This codes for CASSARDRGNTEAFF. The chain joins TRBV9 to TRBJ1-1, with 10 nucleotides matching TRBD1. Germline CDR1 is SGDLS and CDR2 is YYNGEE. The CDR3 spans 15 residues. Trimming cost V 3 bases and J 1 base; bases outside gene matches: 3.

The chain uses TRBV12-3 or TRBV12-4 and TRBJ2-5; D may be TRBD1 (5 bases). The CDR3 runs 14 residues. The germline V and J ends were trimmed by 4 bases and 4 bases, with 13 bases remaining between them. The CDR3 DNA follows: TGTGCCAGCAGTTCCAGGGATGCCCCAGAGACCCAGTACTTC. Translation: CASSSRDAPETQYF.

This clonotype occurred a few times. The J gene is TRBJ1-1, the V gene TRBV6-5; TRBD1 matches at 9 bases. V shed 8 bases and J 5 bases; nucleotides not matched to a gene: 9. There are 14 residues in the CDR3. The germline V gene has CDR1 MNHEY and CDR2 SVGAGI. CDR3 nucleotide sequence: TGTGCCAGCTTCGTAGACAGGGGGAAAACTGAAGCTTTCTTT. Its translation: CASFVDRGKTEAFF.

This clonotype was seen a few times. The V call is TRBV28, the J call TRBJ2-7; the D is unclear. This CDR3 spans 14 amino acids. Germline CDR1 and CDR2: MDHEN and SYDVKM. Trimming removed 2 bases at V and 0 bases at J, with 8 bases between. As DNA, the CDR3 is TGTGCCAGCAGTTTACCGGACCCCTCCTACGAGCAGTACTTC. It is translated as CASSLPDPSYEQYF.

The CDR3 loop reads CASSLARGRHEKLFF. Here the CDR3 DNA reads TGTGCCAGCAGTTTAGCAAGGGGGCGACATGAAAAACTGTTTTTT. This chain connects TRBV12-3 or TRBV12-4 to TRBJ1-4; TRBD1 aligns across 7 bases. The length of the CDR3 is 15 residues. V dropped 0 bases and J dropped 6; count of bases not matched to a gene: 4.

This clonotype has only a few counts. DNA of the CDR3: TGTGCCAGCAGCTCCCCCGGGACTAGCGGGGGGGCTAAGTTCTTC. Amino acid sequence: CASSSPGTSGGAKFF. This chain links TRBV7-3 with TRBJ2-1; 16 positions agree with TRBD2. The V and J ends lost 4 bases and 14 bases, in that order; junction bases with no gene match: 8. The CDR3 runs 15 residues. The V gene's germline CDR1 is SGHTA and CDR2 FQGTGA.

The chain combines TRBV7-2 with TRBJ2-5; D is unresolved. The germline V gene has CDR1 SGHTA and CDR2 FQGNSA. V was trimmed by 2 bases and J by 1 base, leaving 14 bases between them. The CDR3 length is 16 residues. CDR3 nucleotides: TGTGCCAGCAGCTTACAGGTCCCCGAGGCCCAAGAGACCCAGTACTTC. Translated: CASSLQVPEAQETQYF. Full variable domain (rest looked up from reference TRBV7-2 and TRBJ2-5): GAGVSQSPSNKVTEKGKDVELRCDPISGHTALYWYRQSLGQGLEFLIYFQGNSAPDKSGLPSDRFSAERTGGSVSTLTIQRTQQEDSAVYLCASSLQVPEAQETQYFGPGTRLLVL.

The rearrangement links TRBV4-3 to TRBJ1-2, with D perhaps matching TRBD1 (5 bases). Germline CDR1 reads LGHNA; CDR2 reads YSLEER. CDR3 length: 14 amino acids. Deletions cut 0 bases from V and 5 bases from J, with 10 bases between. This chain's CDR3 is CASSQDEGRYGYTF. The CDR3 nucleotides read TGCGCCAGCAGCCAAGATGAGGGGAGATATGGCTACACCTTC.

This clonotype was recorded a few times. The chain recombines TRBV10-2 with TRBJ2-5, with D maybe TRBD2 (6 bases). The length of the CDR3 is 14 residues. The germline V and J ends were trimmed by 6 bases and 4 bases, with 15 bases remaining between them. The germline CDR1 and CDR2 sequences are WSHSY and SAAADI. DNA for the CDR3: TGCGCCAGCAGCCCGGGGGTTATGGGAGAGACCCAGTACTTC. It encodes CASSPGVMGETQYF.

This clonotype was counted only a few times. J is TRBJ1-2 and V is TRBV27; 8 bases map to TRBD1. V shed 7 bases and J 7 bases; nucleotides not matched to a gene: 8. The CDR3 runs to 13 residues. The germline V gene has CDR1 MNHEY and CDR2 SMNVEV (reference sequence). The CDR3 loop is CASTDRALGGYTF. In DNA, the CDR3 is TGTGCCAGCACGGACAGGGCTTTAGGTGGCTACACCTTC.

This clonotype has a single count. The chain has TRBV7-9 and TRBJ2-3, with D hard to call. V shed 2 bases and J shed 1 base, with 22 bases lying between them. Looked up from germline, CDR1 is SEHNR and CDR2 is FQNEAQ (reference sequence). The CDR3 has 19 residues. In DNA form, the CDR3 reads TGTGCCAGCAGCTTACTTCTTTTGGAACATCAGTACCGCACAGATACGCAGTATTTT. Its protein is CASSLLLLEHQYRTDTQYF.

The chain links TRBV12-3 or TRBV12-4 to TRBJ1-2; tentative D call: TRBD1 (6 bases). V was cut by 3 bases and J by 3 bases, with 17 bases left in between. This CDR3 is 16 amino acids long. CDR3 DNA sequence: TGTGCCAGCAGTTTCCTTTTGGACAGAATCTACTATGGCTACACCTTC. Amino acids: CASSFLLDRIYYGYTF.

This chain connects TRBV2 to TRBJ1-5; TRBD1 is a possible D gene (6 bases). There are 15 residues in the CDR3. The germline V gene encodes CDR1 SNHLY and CDR2 FYNNEI. Trimming stripped 1 base from V and 8 bases from J, with 15 bases between. The CDR3 DNA reads as TGTGCCAGCAGTGAAGACAGGGCTCCCCAGGAGCCCCAGCATTTT. It encodes CASSEDRAPQEPQHF.

DNA for the CDR3: TGTGCCAGCCGGTTTCGGGATGACACCATATATTTT. Translated, it gives CASRFRDDTIYF. V usage is TRBV3-1 and J usage is TRBJ1-3, with D unresolved. This CDR3 contains 12 residues. V lost 8 bases and J 8 bases, leaving 13 bases between the germline ends. From germline, CDR1 is LGHDT and CDR2 YNNKEL (reference sequence).

The V call is TRBV7-9, the J call TRBJ1-1, with D unresolved. The CDR3 is made up of 13 amino acids. Germline CDR1 reads SEHNR; CDR2 reads FQNEAQ (reference sequence). Between the trimmed V and J ends, which lost 3 bases and 1 base, there was a span of 6 bases. The CDR3 is CASSFYQNTEAFF. CDR3 bases: TGTGCCAGCAGCTTCTACCAGAACACTGAAGCTTTCTTT.

The rearrangement joins TRBV5-5 to TRBJ1-6, with TRBD1 as a possible D gene (5 bases). Germline lookup yields CDR1 SGHKS and CDR2 YYEKEE (reference sequence). V shed 4 bases and J shed 6 bases, with 14 bases lying between them. The CDR3 has 15 residues. The CDR3 region has the DNA TGTGCCAGCAGCCTGGACGGGGGGGGTAATTCACCCCTCCACTTT. Amino acids: CASSLDGGGNSPLHF.

This chain connects TRBV7-8 to TRBJ1-2, with D perhaps TRBD1 (5 bases). This CDR3 has 14 amino acids. Looked up from germline, CDR1 is SGHVS and CDR2 is FQNEAQ. Trimming removed 1 base from V and 6 bases from J, with 12 bases in between. In DNA, the CDR3 is TGTGCCAGCAGCTTAGAGTGGGGCGGGGATGGCTACACCTTC. Translating it yields CASSLEWGGDGYTF.

The rearrangement links TRBV4-3 to TRBJ2-4; 9 positions match TRBD1. J lost 6 bases, V lost 2 bases, and 8 bases had no gene match. The CDR3 length is 16 residues. Germline assignment: CDR1 LGHNA and CDR2 YSLEER. In DNA form, the CDR3 reads TGCGCCAGCAGCCAATCCCGGGACAGGGCAGTAAACATTCAGTACTTC. Its translation: CASSQSRDRAVNIQYF.

DNA of the CDR3: TGTGCCAGCAGTCTTATGAAGGGGTTCAATGAGCAGTACTTC. It specifies CASSLMKGFNEQYF. This sequence joins TRBV28 and TRBJ2-5; TRBD1 might be the D (5 bases). V lost 5 bases to trimming and J lost 11 bases, with 21 bases between them. The germline gives CDR1 MDHEN, CDR2 SYDVKM. This CDR3 is 14 amino acids long.

The chain couples TRBV15 to TRBJ1-6; 8 positions match TRBD1. The V gene's germline CDR1 is LNHNV and CDR2 YYDKDF (reference sequence). Unmatched junction bases numbered 7, after V lost 0 bases and J lost 9 bases. This CDR3 spans 16 amino acids. The CDR3 region is CATSRDAGGYPSPLHF. The CDR3, as DNA: TGTGCCACCAGCAGAGACGCAGGGGGCTACCCTTCACCCCTCCACTTT.

This clonotype was seen more than once but under ten times. The chain is built from TRBV5-1 and TRBJ2-1, with 9 positions matching TRBD1. CDR3 size: 15 residues. V trimming: 4 bases; J trimming: 4 bases; junction bases outside the gene matches: 6. Per the germline V gene, CDR1 is SGHRS and CDR2 is YFSETQ. CDR3: CASSQQGASYNEQFF. The CDR3 bases are TGCGCCAGCAGCCAACAGGGGGCCTCATACAATGAGCAGTTCTTC.

The rearrangement links TRBV4-1 to TRBJ1-6; unclear D gene. Per germline, CDR1 MGHRA and CDR2 YSYEKL. The germline V and J ends were trimmed by 0 bases and 9 bases, with 12 bases remaining between them. The CDR3 length is 15 residues. CDR3 residues: CASSQEDVLGSPLHF. The CDR3 region has the DNA TGCGCCAGCAGCCAAGAGGACGTCCTGGGTTCACCCCTCCACTTT.

Points on this clonotype: The junction departs from germline at one end; a sequencing error may be responsible. The CDR3 sequence is CANSLLAGGPNNEQFF. CDR3 coding DNA: TGCGCCAACAGCTTGCTAGCGGGGGGGCCTAACAATGAGCAGTTCTTC. The genes are TRBV5-1 and TRBJ2-1, with 12 positions matching TRBD2. Germline V lookup: CDR1 SGHRS, CDR2 YFSETQ. This CDR3 is built from 16 residues.

This clonotype was counted only a few times. The chain is built from TRBV27 and TRBJ2-5; TRBD2 might be the D (7 bases). Germline V gene data show CDR1 as MNHEY and CDR2 as SMNVEV (reference sequence). The CDR3 is 18 amino acids. Trimming removed 5 bases at V and 2 bases at J, with 24 bases between. Here the CDR3 reads CASSPLRSTGRGQETQYF. The CDR3 DNA reads as TGTGCCAGCAGTCCCTTGCGATCTACAGGGAGGGGTCAAGAGACCCAGTACTTC.